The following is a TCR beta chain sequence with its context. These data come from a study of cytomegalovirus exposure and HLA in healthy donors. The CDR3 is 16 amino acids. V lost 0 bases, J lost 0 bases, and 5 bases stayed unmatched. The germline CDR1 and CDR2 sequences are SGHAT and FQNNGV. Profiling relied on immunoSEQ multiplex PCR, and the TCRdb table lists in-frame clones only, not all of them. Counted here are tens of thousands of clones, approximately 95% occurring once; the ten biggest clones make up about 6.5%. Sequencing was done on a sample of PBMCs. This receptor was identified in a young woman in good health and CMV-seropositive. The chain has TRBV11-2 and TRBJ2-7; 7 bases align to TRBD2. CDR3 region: CASSLDGGGISYEQYF. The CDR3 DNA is TGTGCCAGCAGCTTAGACGGGGGAGGGATCTCCTACGAGCAGTACTTC. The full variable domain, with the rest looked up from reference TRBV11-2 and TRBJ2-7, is EAGVAQSPRYKIIEKRQSVAFWCNPISGHATLYWYQQILGQGPKLLIQFQNNGVVDDSQLPKDRFSAERLKGVDSTLKIQPAKLEDSAVYLCASSLDGGGISYEQYFGPGTRLTVT.